This T cell receptor (beta chain) emerged from a study of identical twins. TCRdb reanalysed the 5' RACE reads using MiXCR and keeps one entry per CDR3 protein. The sample contains under 800,000 distinct CDR3 sequences, 21% of which appear only once. Another study also made use of these data, one on T cells expressing NK-cell markers. As reported in that work: Among CD8+ T cells from about six donors, dominant NKG2C+ clonotypes accounted for about 1.0-7.0%.

This TCR derives from a woman younger than 30 in good health. What was sequenced was PBMCs.

The CDR3 here is CASSGLNSGANVLTF. CDR3 bases: TGTGCCAGCAGCGGTCTGAACTCTGGGGCCAACGTCCTGACTTTC. The chain couples TRBV7-9 to TRBJ2-6, with D unresolved. The V end was cut by 5 bases, the J end by 0 bases, with 8 bases between. Germline CDR1 reads SEHNR; CDR2 reads FQNEAQ (reference sequence). The CDR3 totals 15 residues.